What follows describes a single T cell receptor (beta chain). This clonotype has more than one count but fewer than ten. The antigen this receptor binds is unknown. Base qualities are not provided; no much larger clone lies one nucleotide away. This sample is part of a study of T cells in Graves' hyperthyroidism and ophthalmopathy (dated by TCRdb to the late 2010s). With regard to the full study: TCR V-J signatures able to tell the groups apart were searched for in a discovery cohort of about a hundred patients, of whom 43 had Graves' ophthalmopathy and more than 55 had stable Graves' hyperthyroidism. Following sampling, methimazole starting at 30 mg daily was given to hyperthyroidism patients, and high-dose intravenous methylprednisolone was given to ophthalmopathy patients. In more than 5 Graves' hyperthyroidism patients, the study also compared T-cell repertoires from thyroid tissue with T-cell repertoires from blood. The 75 to 100 discovery patients were randomly split 7:3 into training and test sets. Prospective prediction of ophthalmopathy was tested in an independent validation cohort consisting of under 20 hyperthyroidism patients and 17 patients who later progressed to ophthalmopathy. TCR Vbeta CDR3 sequencing of 140 or so peripheral blood samples (43 ophthalmopathy, under 80 hyperthyroidism and roughly 17 progressor patients) is reported in the paper.

General findings and caveats noted by the study authors: Most expanded thyroid clonotypes (frequency above 0.001) were also found in blood, which suggests that blood repertoires may mirror thyroid immune responses. In cross-validation, a model built on a 13 V-J signature told ophthalmopathy apart from stable hyperthyroidism with 85% to 90% sensitivity and about 81% specificity, and in testing the same model reached 80%/75%. In validation, progression to ophthalmopathy was predicted by the model with 55% to 71% sensitivity and 72.22% specificity, a median of about 6 months before onset. Sample size was not statistically predetermined, and investigators were not blinded to group allocation.

Exclusion was applied to patients with uncontrolled infections, other autoimmune diseases, pregnancy or lactation. Diagnoses relied on clinical symptoms, serum thyroxine and TRAb, thyroid ultrasound and orbital computed tomography. Total RNA was extracted using Trizol reagent, and RNA quality was assessed on an Agilent 2100 Bioanalyzer. TCR beta CDR3 regions were amplified from RNA transcripts. The first round of RT-PCR for the TCR CDR3 was performed with the HTBI primer set and the Qiagen OneStep RT-PCR kit. Libraries were constructed in a second round of multiplex PCR, after which size selection and purification were carried out. Paired-end sequencing of the libraries was performed with 100 bp reads on an Illumina HiSeq2000. For the original study's pipeline: SOAPnuke was used to process the raw data, removing reads that contained adapters or uncalled bases, had a mean Phred below 15, or lacked an exact match to the constant primer or identifier. COPE v1.2.5 was used to merge high-quality paired reads, and clonotypes were defined as unique nucleotide sequences. Clonotypes were aligned to IMGT TRBV, TRBD and TRBJ reference segments using MiTCR v1.1. The analysis was restricted to V-J combinations with a frequency above 0.0001, which together covered roughly 99% of the repertoires. A TCS score was defined as the ratio of F50 (clonal expansion) to E x V (chaos), with BLOSUM62-based TCRdist applied between CDR3 peptides within each V-J. Welch's t-statistics and random forest reduced approximately 520 V-J features to some 14, which were used in a naive Bayes classifier (R e1071). The similarity between thyroid and blood repertoires was quantified using the Morisita-Horn index. Using fastp at Q25 and MiXCR, TCRdb reprocessed the public reads and kept productive beta chains. When rows share a CDR3 protein, they turn into one entry using the most common DNA and genes. These V and J calls originate from TCRdb's pipeline instead of the authors' own analysis. The table for this sample lists 500,000 to 800,000 distinct CDR3 sequences; nearly 45% of them were counted only once. Of the sample, roughly 6.5% is held by the ten largest clones.

This clonotype was sampled from an adult man with Graves' disease, either hyperthyroidism or ophthalmopathy (not recorded which). Sequenced: peripheral blood or thyroid tissue (not recorded which).

The CDR3 amino acid sequence is: CASSPGLAGVGGELFF. DNA sequence: TGTGCCAGCAGCCCAGGACTAGCGGGAGTGGGCGGGGAGCTGTTTTTT. The rearrangement combines TRBV7-6 with TRBJ2-2; 13 bases in the middle match TRBD2. V is cut back by 5 bases and J by 7 bases, with 7 bases in the junction unmatched. There are 16 amino acids in the CDR3, from cysteine to phenylalanine inclusive. Just the 48-base CDR3 DNA is kept, in frame starting at base 1. The germline V gene sets CDR1 to SGHVS and CDR2 to FNYEAQ.